One sample yielded the 14 T cell receptor beta chains listed below, sequenced in a study of T cells in Graves' hyperthyroidism and ophthalmopathy. There were TCR beta CDR3 regions amplified from RNA transcripts. First-round RT-PCR with HTBI primers amplified the TCR CDR3 region. In TCRdb, the multiplex PCR reads were re-called with MiXCR into one record per CDR3 protein. The data show roughly 660,000 distinct CDR3 sequences, 15% to 20% seen once. Sequenced material: blood. Every receptor here comes from a man over 45 with Graves' hyperthyroidism.

This clonotype was seen a handful of times. CDR3: CASSQAGFQETQYF. DNA for the CDR3: TGTGCCAGCAGCCAAGCAGGGTTCCAAGAGACCCAGTACTTC. The chain has TRBV4-2 and TRBJ2-5; maybe TRBD1 (5 bases). Germline V gene sequence: CDR1 LGHNA, CDR2 YNFKEQ. This CDR3 has 14 amino acids. V was trimmed by 1 base and J by 1 base, leaving 7 bases between them.

This clonotype was found a few times. The J gene is TRBJ2-7, the V gene TRBV3-1; 8 nucleotides match TRBD1. Germline V gives CDR1 LGHDT, CDR2 YNNKEL (reference sequence). J lost 5 bases, V lost 1 base, and 4 bases had no gene match. The CDR3 extends over 14 amino acids. DNA of the CDR3: TGTGCCAGCAGCCAAGGGACAGGGTTGGACGAGCAGTACTTC. Translation gives CASSQGTGLDEQYF.

This clonotype turned up a few times. The chain joins TRBV6-2 or TRBV6-3 to TRBJ2-3; 7 bases agree with TRBD2. This CDR3 is built from 14 residues. V lost 8 bases, J lost 4 bases, and 9 bases stayed unmatched. The germline CDR1 and CDR2 sequences are MNHEY and SVGEGT. The CDR3 spells CASDGGSSADTQYF. The CDR3 nucleotides are TGTGCCAGCGATGGCGGGAGTTCAGCAGATACGCAGTATTTT.

This clonotype was counted ten times or more. This chain connects TRBV27 to TRBJ2-7; the D gene is possibly TRBD1 (6 bases). The CDR3 spans 13 residues. Germline-derived CDR1 and CDR2 are MNHEY and SMNVEV (reference sequence). The CDR3 reads CVILGHHKYEQYF. CDR3 nucleotides: TGTGTAATACTGGGACACCACAAATACGAGCAGTACTTC.

This clonotype showed up many times. The genes are TRBV7-9 and TRBJ2-2; D gene ambiguous. Germline V lookup: CDR1 SEHNR, CDR2 FQNEAQ (reference sequence). CDR3 size: 15 residues. V gave up 5 bases and J gave up 6 bases, with 16 bases separating them. The CDR3 is CASSPAWVRSGELFF. The CDR3 DNA is TGTGCCAGCAGCCCCGCTTGGGTTCGGTCCGGGGAGCTGTTTTTT.

This clonotype was seen many times. V and J are TRBV14 and TRBJ2-7; D is unresolved. V shed 0 bases and J shed 0 bases, with 9 bases lying between them. Per the germline V gene, CDR1 is SGHDN and CDR2 is FVKESK. This CDR3 is 15 amino acids long. The CDR3 nucleotides read TGTGCCAGCAGCCAAGATCCGTGGAGCTCCTACGAGCAGTACTTC. This sequence encodes CASSQDPWSSYEQYF. Full variable domain (outside the CDR3, taken from reference TRBV14 and TRBJ2-7): EAGVTQFPSHSVIEKGQTVTLRCDPISGHDNLYWYRRVMGKEIKFLLHFVKESKQDESGMPNNRFLAERTGGTYSTLKVQPAELEDSGVYFCASSQDPWSSYEQYFGPGTRLTVT.

This clonotype showed up just a few times. V usage is TRBV30 and J usage is TRBJ1-6, with 12 positions matching TRBD1. J was trimmed by 14 bases and V by 0 bases; bases with no gene match: 11. This CDR3 contains 16 residues. CDR1 and CDR2 from the germline V gene are GTSNPN and SVGIG (reference sequence). CDR3 protein: CAWSVRGTGGLGTLHF. DNA for the CDR3: TGTGCCTGGAGTGTACGAGGGACAGGGGGCCTGGGAACCCTCCACTTT.

In this sample, this clonotype turned up a few times. This sequence joins TRBV3-1 and TRBJ2-7; 7 nucleotides line up with TRBD1. The V gene's germline CDR1 is LGHDT and CDR2 YNNKEL (reference sequence). V trimming: 8 bases; J trimming: 2 bases; junction bases outside the gene matches: 6. This CDR3 comprises 13 residues. CDR3 DNA: TGTGCCAGCGGAAGGGGGCGCACCTACGAGCAGTACTTC. Encoded protein: CASGRGRTYEQYF.

This clonotype was recorded many times. This sequence joins TRBV7-3 and TRBJ2-2, with 7 bases that match TRBD1. The germline CDR1 and CDR2 sequences are SGHTA and FQGTGA. The CDR3 covers 14 residues. V dropped 5 bases and J dropped 3; count of bases not matched to a gene: 3. CDR3 protein: CASSTGQHTGELFF. The CDR3 DNA reads TGTGCCAGCAGCACGGGACAGCACACCGGGGAGCTGTTTTTT.

The table lists this clonotype with many counts. This sequence joins TRBV7-9 and TRBJ2-3, with a tentative D call TRBD1 (5 bases). The CDR3 is made up of 16 amino acids. Germline CDR1 reads SEHNR; CDR2 reads FQNEAQ (reference sequence). Trimming took 5 bases from V and 1 from J, leaving 16 bases between them. CDR3 bases: TGTGCCAGCAGCCTTGGACAAGCCTCCGGCACAGATACGCAGTATTTT. Protein: CASSLGQASGTDTQYF.

V gene TRBV20-1 combines with J gene TRBJ1-4; D gene unclear. This CDR3 is 15 amino acids long. V dropped 6 bases and J dropped 0 bases, with 14 bases sitting between them. CDR1 is DFQATT, CDR2 SNEGSKA, per germline (reference sequence). The chain's CDR3 is CSARRDFATNEKLFF. Here the CDR3 DNA reads TGCAGTGCGCGACGGGATTTTGCAACTAATGAAAAACTGTTTTTT.

This clonotype was detected many times. The chain combines TRBV10-3 with TRBJ2-7; 8 nucleotides line up with TRBD2. The CDR3 covers 15 residues. The trim removed 0 bases at V and 3 bases at J, leaving 4 bases unmatched. Germline loops: CDR1 ENHRY, CDR2 SYGVKD. The CDR3 protein is CAISESGTSGYEQYF. In DNA, the CDR3 is TGTGCCATCAGTGAGTCGGGGACTAGTGGCTACGAGCAGTACTTC.

This clonotype was observed many times. V gene TRBV6-2 or TRBV6-3 combines with J gene TRBJ2-1, with TRBD2 identical over 9 bases. J gave up 0 bases and V 0 bases, and 3 bases lay outside the gene matches. The CDR3 sequence is 17 residues long. Germline-derived CDR1 and CDR2 are MNHEY and SVGEGT. The CDR3, as DNA: TGTGCCAGCAGTTACTCAGCGGGAGGTACCTCCTACAATGAGCAGTTCTTC. Encoded protein: CASSYSAGGTSYNEQFF.

This clonotype was seen more than once but under ten times. CDR3 sequence (DNA): TGTGCCAGCAGCGTAGCGCTAGCGGCAAACAAAAACATTCAGTACTTC. Residues: CASSVALAANKNIQYF. V and J are TRBV12-3 or TRBV12-4 and TRBJ2-4; TRBD2 matches at 7 bases. This CDR3 is built from 16 residues. J lost 3 bases, V lost 6 bases, and 11 bases had no gene match.